Below, one T cell receptor (beta chain) is given with its context. These data come from a study of blood T cell repertoires in COVID-19. V lost 10 bases to trimming and J lost 0 bases; unmatched junction nucleotides: 9. The CDR3 contains 16 residues. CDR1 LNHDA and CDR2 SQIVND come from the germline V gene (reference sequence). The data were produced by immunoSEQ multiplex PCR, yet TCRdb's version contains in-frame clones alone and is incomplete. The data hold about 130,000 clones, with 80% to 95% observed a single time. This sequence originates from a man aged 50-60 years with COVID-19, enrolled during active disease. Sequenced input: peripheral blood. The chain is built from TRBV19 and TRBJ2-1; TRBD1 matches at 10 bases. In nucleotides, the CDR3 is TGTGCCACCCGGGACAGGGGAATTAGCTCCTACAATGAGCAGTTCTTC. Translation: CATRDRGISSYNEQFF.